This is a list of T cell receptor beta chains from one sample in a study of T cells of healthy individuals. TCRdb reanalysed the 5' RACE reads using MiXCR and keeps one entry per CDR3 protein. The sample has approximately 52,000 distinct CDR3 sequences; roughly 14% are singletons. All receptors come from a human donor in good health. Each CDR3 is given with its conserved first and last residue. Fields, in order: V gene, clone size, J gene, CDR3 protein. Clone size is not always given. Where it is, it says once, few, many or a class for expanded clones.

V: TRBV9; size: .; J: TRBJ1-2; CDR3: CASSVGRGILNYGYTF
V: TRBV12-3/TRBV12-4; size: .; J: TRBJ1-4; CDR3: CASSLIATNEKLFF
V: TRBV10-3; size: .; J: TRBJ2-3; CDR3: CAISGLAGTTDTQYF
V: TRBV10-3; size: many; J: TRBJ2-1; CDR3: CAISEGRDVMGF
V: TRBV7-2; size: many; J: TRBJ2-7; CDR3: CASSLSGDNEQYF
V: TRBV10-2; size: .; J: TRBJ2-3; CDR3: CASGLVGRQDTQYF
V: TRBV6-6; size: many; J: TRBJ1-5; CDR3: CASSYSWGGQEQPQHF
V: TRBV7-8; size: many; J: TRBJ2-6; CDR3: CASSRDPLSGANVLTF
V: TRBV9; size: .; J: TRBJ1-3; CDR3: CASSVDSGNTIYF
V: TRBV4-1; size: many; J: TRBJ2-7; CDR3: CASSSRFPGNYEQYF
V: TRBV20-1; size: many; J: TRBJ2-3; CDR3: CSARRVGQGMTDTQYF
V: TRBV2; size: .; J: TRBJ2-1; CDR3: CASSEVLLAANEQFF
V: TRBV6-1; size: .; J: TRBJ2-6; CDR3: CASSEALRGPGSGANVLTF
V: TRBV6-5; size: few; J: TRBJ2-7; CDR3: CASRRGQGIAYEQYF
V: TRBV7-9; size: few; J: TRBJ2-2; CDR3: CASSSGTGETGELFF
V: TRBV6-1; size: many; J: TRBJ2-3; CDR3: CASRNSGRAGGTDTQYF
V: TRBV19; size: many; J: TRBJ1-2; CDR3: CASSIEKNYGYTF
V: TRBV20-1; size: many; J: TRBJ2-1; CDR3: CSAIPAAGGYNEQFF
V: TRBV13; size: .; J: TRBJ2-5; CDR3: CASSLVGGEETQYF
V: TRBV10-3; size: many; J: TRBJ1-2; CDR3: CAISESRSDNYGYTF
V: TRBV12-3/TRBV12-4; size: .; J: TRBJ2-3; CDR3: CASSPTTSGRTDTQYF
V: TRBV6-5; size: .; J: TRBJ2-2; CDR3: CASRLPDTGELFF
V: TRBV20-1; size: many; J: TRBJ2-7; CDR3: CSFRQGVGEQYF
V: TRBV5-1; size: .; J: TRBJ2-2; CDR3: CASSNTSGRSYLGELFF